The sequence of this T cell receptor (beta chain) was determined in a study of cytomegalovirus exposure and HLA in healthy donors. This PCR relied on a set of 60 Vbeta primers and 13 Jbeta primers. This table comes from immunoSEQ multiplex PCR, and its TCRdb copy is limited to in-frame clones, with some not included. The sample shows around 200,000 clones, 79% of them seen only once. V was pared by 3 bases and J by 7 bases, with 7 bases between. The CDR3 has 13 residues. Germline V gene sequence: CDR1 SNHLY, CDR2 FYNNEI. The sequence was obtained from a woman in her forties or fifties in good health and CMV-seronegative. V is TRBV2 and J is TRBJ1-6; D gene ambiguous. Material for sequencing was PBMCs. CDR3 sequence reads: CASSEGWNSPLHF. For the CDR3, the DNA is TGTGCCAGCAGTGAGGGCTGGAATTCACCCCTCCACTTT.